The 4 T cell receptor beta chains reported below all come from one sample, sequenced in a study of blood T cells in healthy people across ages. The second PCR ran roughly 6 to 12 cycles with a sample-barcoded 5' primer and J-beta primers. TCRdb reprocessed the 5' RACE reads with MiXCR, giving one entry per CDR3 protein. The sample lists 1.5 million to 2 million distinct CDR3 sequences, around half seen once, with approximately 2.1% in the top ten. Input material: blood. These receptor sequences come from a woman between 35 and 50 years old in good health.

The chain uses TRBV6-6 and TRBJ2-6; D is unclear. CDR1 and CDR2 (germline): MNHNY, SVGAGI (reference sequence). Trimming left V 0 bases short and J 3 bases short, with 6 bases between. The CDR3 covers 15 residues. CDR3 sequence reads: CASSYSLSGANVLTF. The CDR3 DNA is TGTGCCAGCAGTTACTCGTTGAGTGGGGCCAACGTCCTGACTTTC.

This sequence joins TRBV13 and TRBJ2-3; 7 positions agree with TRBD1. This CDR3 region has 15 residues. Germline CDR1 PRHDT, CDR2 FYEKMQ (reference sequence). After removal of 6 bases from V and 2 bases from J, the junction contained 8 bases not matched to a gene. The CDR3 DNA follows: TGTGCCAGCAGTTTGGGGACAGCTCTCACAGATACGCAGTATTTT. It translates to CASSLGTALTDTQYF.

The CDR3 DNA reads TGTGCCAGCTCCAGGGGTTTTGAAAACTATGGCTACACCTTC. This translates into CASSRGFENYGYTF. This chain links TRBV6-1 with TRBJ1-2; D might be TRBD1 (6 bases). V gave up 8 bases and J gave up 2 bases, with 15 bases separating them. The CDR3 is made up of 14 amino acids. Germline CDR1 and CDR2: MNHNS and SASEGT.

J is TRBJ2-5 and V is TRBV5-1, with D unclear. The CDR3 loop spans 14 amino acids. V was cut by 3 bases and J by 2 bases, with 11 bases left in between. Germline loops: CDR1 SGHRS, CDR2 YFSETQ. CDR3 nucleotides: TGCGCCAGCAGCTCAGCGCCAAGGCAAGAGACCCAGTACTTC. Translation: CASSSAPRQETQYF.